The present entry profiles one TCR beta chain with its context. Its matching antigen is unknown. This specimen belongs to a study of cytomegalovirus exposure and HLA in healthy donors. This PCR relied on a set of 60 Vbeta primers and 13 Jbeta primers. The repertoire was sequenced with immunoSEQ multiplex PCR; TCRdb's copy has only in-frame clones and lacks some. This sample's table reports around 190,000 clones. General study points: Several top significant clusters appeared, in a later analysis, to be linked to common viral pathogens.

This receptor was taken from a young woman in good health and CMV-seropositive. Source material: PBMCs.

The CDR3 DNA reads as TGTGCCAGCAGCAGCAGACAGGCCGGTAATGAAAAACTGTTTTTT. This sequence encodes CASSSRQAGNEKLFF. The rearrangement uses TRBV5-8 and TRBJ1-4; a possible D gene is TRBD1 (6 bases). The V gene lost 4 bases and the J gene lost 4 bases, with 14 bases spanning the gap. CDR3 length: 15 residues. The germline V gene has CDR1 SGHTS and CDR2 YDEGEE.